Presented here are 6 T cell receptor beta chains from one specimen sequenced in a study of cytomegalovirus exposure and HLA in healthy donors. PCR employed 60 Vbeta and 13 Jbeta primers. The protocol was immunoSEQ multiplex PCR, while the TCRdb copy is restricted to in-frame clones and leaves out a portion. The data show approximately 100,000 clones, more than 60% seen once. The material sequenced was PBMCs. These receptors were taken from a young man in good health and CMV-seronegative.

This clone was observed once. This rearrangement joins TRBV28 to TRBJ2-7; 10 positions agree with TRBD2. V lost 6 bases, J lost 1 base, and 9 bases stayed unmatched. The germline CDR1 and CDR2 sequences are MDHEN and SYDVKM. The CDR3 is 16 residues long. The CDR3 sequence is CASSKMTSGWSYEQYF. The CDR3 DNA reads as TGTGCCAGCAGCAAGATGACTAGCGGGTGGTCCTACGAGCAGTACTTC. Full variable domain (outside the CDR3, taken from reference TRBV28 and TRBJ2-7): DVKVTQSSRYLVKRTGEKVFLECVQDMDHENMFWYRQDPGLGLRLIYFSYDVKMKEKGDIPEGYSVSREKKERFSLILESASTNQTSMYLCASSKMTSGWSYEQYFGPGTRLTVT.

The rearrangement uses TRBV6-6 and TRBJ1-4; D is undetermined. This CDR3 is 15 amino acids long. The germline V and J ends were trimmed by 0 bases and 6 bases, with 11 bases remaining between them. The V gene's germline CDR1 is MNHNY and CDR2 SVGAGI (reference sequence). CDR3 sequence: CASSYSPLLDEKLFF. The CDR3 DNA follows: TGTGCCAGCAGTTACTCGCCCCTACTGGATGAAAAACTGTTTTTT.

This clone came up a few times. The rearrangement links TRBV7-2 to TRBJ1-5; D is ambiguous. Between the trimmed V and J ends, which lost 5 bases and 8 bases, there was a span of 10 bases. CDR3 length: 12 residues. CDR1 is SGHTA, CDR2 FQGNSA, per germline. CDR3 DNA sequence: TGTGCCAGCAGCCGAGGGCGGGAGCCCCAGCATTTT. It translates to CASSRGREPQHF.

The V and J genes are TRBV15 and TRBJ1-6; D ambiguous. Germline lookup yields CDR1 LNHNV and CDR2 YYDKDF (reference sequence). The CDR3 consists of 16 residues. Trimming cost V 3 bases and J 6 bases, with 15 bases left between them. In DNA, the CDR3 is TGTGCCACCAGCAGTTGGTTGAGCACAGTTAATTCACCCCTCCACTTT. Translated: CATSSWLSTVNSPLHF.

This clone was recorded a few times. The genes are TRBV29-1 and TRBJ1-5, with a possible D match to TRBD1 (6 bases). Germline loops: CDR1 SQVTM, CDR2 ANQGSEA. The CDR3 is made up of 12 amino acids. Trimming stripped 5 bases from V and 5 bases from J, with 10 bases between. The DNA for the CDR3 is TGCAGCGTTTCACAGGGTGATCAGCCCCAGCATTTT. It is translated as CSVSQGDQPQHF.

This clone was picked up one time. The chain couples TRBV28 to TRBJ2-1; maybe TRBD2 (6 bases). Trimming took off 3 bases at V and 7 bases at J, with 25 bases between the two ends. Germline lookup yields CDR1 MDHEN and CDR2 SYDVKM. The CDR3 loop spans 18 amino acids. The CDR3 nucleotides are TGTGCCAGCAGTTTGGTGCGGGGATTACTTCGAGGGATGAATGAGCAGTTCTTC. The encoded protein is CASSLVRGLLRGMNEQFF.